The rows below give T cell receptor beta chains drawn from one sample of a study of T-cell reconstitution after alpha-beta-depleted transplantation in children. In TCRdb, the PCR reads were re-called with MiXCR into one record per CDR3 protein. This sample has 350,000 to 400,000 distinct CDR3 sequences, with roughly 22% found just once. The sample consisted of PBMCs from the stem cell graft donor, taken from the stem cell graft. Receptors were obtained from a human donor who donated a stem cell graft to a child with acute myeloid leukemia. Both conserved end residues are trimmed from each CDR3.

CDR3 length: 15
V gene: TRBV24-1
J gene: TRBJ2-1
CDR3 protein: ATSPGLAGALDNEQF

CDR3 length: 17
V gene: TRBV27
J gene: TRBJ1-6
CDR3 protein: ASSLSSSGLGSYNSPLH

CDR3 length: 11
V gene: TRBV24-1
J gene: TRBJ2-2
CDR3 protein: ATSGEGTGELF

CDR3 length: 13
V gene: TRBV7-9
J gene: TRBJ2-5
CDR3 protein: ASSLTSGIRETQY

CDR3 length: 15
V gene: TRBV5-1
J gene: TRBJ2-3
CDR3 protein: ASSLASGSTLSDTQY

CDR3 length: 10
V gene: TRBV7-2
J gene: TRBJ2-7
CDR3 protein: ASSFPGYEQY

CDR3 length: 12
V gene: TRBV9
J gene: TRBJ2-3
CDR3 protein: ASSLRLETDTQY

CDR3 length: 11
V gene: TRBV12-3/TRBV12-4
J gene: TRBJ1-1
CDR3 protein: ASSLKTNTEAF

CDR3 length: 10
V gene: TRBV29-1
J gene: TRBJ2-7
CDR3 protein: SARDETYEQY

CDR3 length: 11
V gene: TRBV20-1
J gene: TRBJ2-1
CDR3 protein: SAALPGGHEQF

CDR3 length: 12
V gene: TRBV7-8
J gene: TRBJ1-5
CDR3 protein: ASSDRQGLQPQH

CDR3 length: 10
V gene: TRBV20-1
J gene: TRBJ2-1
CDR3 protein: SARRGGNEQF

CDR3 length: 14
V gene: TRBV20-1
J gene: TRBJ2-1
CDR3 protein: SALGFSGPSYNEQF

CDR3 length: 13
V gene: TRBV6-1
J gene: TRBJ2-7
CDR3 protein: ASSRSGTGSYEQY

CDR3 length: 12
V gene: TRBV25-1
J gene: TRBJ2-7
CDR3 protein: ASMAAGYSYEQY

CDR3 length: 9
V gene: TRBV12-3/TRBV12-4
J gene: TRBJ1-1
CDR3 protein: ASSREFEAF

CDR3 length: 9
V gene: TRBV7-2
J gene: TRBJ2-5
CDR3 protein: ASSAQETQY

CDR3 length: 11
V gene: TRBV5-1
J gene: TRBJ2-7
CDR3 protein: ASSPGDIYEQY

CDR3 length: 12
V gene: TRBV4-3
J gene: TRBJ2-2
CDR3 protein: ASSQTGGTGELF

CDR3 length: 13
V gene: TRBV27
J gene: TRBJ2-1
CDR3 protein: ASSPGTGGWNEQF

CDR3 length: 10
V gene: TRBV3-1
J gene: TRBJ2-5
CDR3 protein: ASSQVLQTQY

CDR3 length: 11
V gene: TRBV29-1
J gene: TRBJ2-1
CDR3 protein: SVGQSSYNEQF

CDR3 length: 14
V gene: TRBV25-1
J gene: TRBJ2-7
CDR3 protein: ASSDIGAGIFHEQY

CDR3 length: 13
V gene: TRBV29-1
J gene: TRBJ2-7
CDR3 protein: SVAGTSGSSYEQY

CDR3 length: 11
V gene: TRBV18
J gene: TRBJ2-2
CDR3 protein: ASSPPSTGELF

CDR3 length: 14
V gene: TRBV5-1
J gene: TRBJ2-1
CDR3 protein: ASSLVWRRSYNEQF

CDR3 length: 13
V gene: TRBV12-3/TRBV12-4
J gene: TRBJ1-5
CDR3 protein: ASSFRGSSNQPQH

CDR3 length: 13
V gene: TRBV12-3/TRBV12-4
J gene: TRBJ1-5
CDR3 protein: ASSLATHSNQPQH

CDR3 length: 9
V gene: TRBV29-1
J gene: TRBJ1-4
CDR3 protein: SVVDEAKLF

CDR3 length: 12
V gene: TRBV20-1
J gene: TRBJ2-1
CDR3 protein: SAVPGLANNEQF

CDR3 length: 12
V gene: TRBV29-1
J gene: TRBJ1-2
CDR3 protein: SVGLRAADYGYT

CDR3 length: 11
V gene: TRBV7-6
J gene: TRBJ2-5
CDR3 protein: ASSSPGTSYQY

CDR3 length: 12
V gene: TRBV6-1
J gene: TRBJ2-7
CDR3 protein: ASSPGQGLLEQY

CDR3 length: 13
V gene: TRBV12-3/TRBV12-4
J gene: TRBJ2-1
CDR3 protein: ASTPKDVLYNEQF

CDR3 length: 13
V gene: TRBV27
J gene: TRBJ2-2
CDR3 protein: ASSWASGNTGELF

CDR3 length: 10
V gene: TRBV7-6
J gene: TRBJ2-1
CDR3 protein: ASSRGHNEQF

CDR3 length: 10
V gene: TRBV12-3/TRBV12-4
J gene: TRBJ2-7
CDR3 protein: ASSPPLGEQY

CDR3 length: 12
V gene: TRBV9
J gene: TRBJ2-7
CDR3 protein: ASSPVTHSYEQY

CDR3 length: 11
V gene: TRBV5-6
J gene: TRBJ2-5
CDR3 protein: ASSLSSAETQY

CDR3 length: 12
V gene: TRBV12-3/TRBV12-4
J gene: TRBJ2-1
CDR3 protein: ASSQRTRDNEQF

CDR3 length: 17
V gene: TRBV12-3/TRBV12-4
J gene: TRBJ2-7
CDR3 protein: ASRILSGRADAGPYEQY

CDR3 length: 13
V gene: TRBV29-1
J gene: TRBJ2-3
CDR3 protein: SVGGKGPSTDTQY

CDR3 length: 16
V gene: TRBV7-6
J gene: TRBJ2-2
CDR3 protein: ASSLASTGTHNTGELF

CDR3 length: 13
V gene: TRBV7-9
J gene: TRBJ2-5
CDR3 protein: ASSLASVSRETQY

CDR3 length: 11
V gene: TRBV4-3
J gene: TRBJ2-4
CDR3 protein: ASSQDGGNIQY

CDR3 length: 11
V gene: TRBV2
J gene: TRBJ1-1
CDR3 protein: ASYRSGGTEAF

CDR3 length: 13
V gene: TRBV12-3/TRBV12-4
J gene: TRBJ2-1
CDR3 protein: ASSSPGPSATEQF

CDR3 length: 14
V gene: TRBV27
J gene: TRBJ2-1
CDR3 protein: ASSLPGQGAYNEQF

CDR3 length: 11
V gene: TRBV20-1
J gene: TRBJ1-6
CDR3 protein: SAIGPLNSPLH

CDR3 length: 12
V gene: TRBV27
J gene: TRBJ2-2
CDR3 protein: ASSVMSPPGELF

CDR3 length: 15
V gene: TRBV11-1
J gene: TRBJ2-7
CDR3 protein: ASSLASGSGSSYEQY

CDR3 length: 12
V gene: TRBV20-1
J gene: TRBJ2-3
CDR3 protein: SAHLGVSTDTQY

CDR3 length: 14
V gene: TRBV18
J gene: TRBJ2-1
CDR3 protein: ASSPLRDSTYNEQF

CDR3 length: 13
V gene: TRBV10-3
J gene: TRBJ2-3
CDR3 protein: AISEAAGHTDTQY

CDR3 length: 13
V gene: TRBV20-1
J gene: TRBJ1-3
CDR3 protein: SARETGPSGNTIY